This is a list of T cell receptor beta chains from one sample in a study of PD-1 blockade in classical Hodgkin lymphoma. Generated by immunoSEQ multiplex PCR, the TCRdb table keeps only in-frame clones and is missing some. The sample lists around 40,000 clones, around four fifths seen once, with around 15% in the top ten. This specimen consisted of peripheral blood mononuclear cells (PBMCs), obtained at baseline. The receptor source for this set is a human donor with classical Hodgkin lymphoma. Each CDR3 is given with its conserved first and last residue. A D gene is named only where the DNA matches it firmly. Clone size is given for some rows only: seen once, a few or many times, or a class if the clone is expanded.

v_call: TRBV9
cdr3_length: 13
j_call: TRBJ2-2
clone_size: .
d_call: .
cdr3_nt: TGTGCCAGCAGTTGGACGGGGGCCGGGGAGCTGTTTTTT
cdr3_aa: CASSWTGAGELFF

v_call: TRBV5-1
cdr3_length: 13
j_call: TRBJ2-3
clone_size: .
d_call: TRBD1
cdr3_nt: TGCGCCAGCAGCCTGGGACAGTTAGATACGCAGTATTTT
cdr3_aa: CASSLGQLDTQYF

v_call: TRBV15
cdr3_length: 15
j_call: TRBJ2-2
clone_size: .
d_call: .
cdr3_nt: TGTGCCACCAGCAGGGAACCTAGGACTTACGGGGAGCTGTTTTTT
cdr3_aa: CATSREPRTYGELFF

v_call: TRBV7-8
cdr3_length: 13
j_call: TRBJ2-1
clone_size: .
d_call: .
cdr3_nt: TGTGCCAGCAGCCAGGGCTCCTACAATGAGCAGTTCTTC
cdr3_aa: CASSQGSYNEQFF

v_call: TRBV14
cdr3_length: 16
j_call: TRBJ2-5
clone_size: few
d_call: TRBD2
cdr3_nt: TGTGCCAGCAGCCAAGGGCTGGCGGGGGGGGGAGAGACCCAGTACTTC
cdr3_aa: CASSQGLAGGGETQYF

v_call: TRBV29-1
cdr3_length: 15
j_call: TRBJ1-1
clone_size: .
d_call: TRBD1
cdr3_nt: TGCAGCGTTGATGGGACAGGGGGTAAGGACACTGAAGCTTTCTTT
cdr3_aa: CSVDGTGGKDTEAFF

v_call: TRBV10-2
cdr3_length: 12
j_call: TRBJ2-7
clone_size: .
d_call: .
cdr3_nt: TGCGCCAGCAGTTCTAATAACTACGAGCAGTACTTC
cdr3_aa: CASSSNNYEQYF

v_call: TRBV21-1
cdr3_length: 16
j_call: TRBJ2-3
clone_size: .
d_call: .
cdr3_nt: TGTGCCAGCAGCCGGCGGACAGTGGGAGGCACAGATACGCAGTATTTT
cdr3_aa: CASSRRTVGGTDTQYF

v_call: TRBV10-3
cdr3_length: 12
j_call: TRBJ1-2
clone_size: .
d_call: TRBD1
cdr3_nt: TGTGCCAGCAGTTGGACAGGGGGCGGCTACACCTTC
cdr3_aa: CASSWTGGGYTF

v_call: TRBV7-9
cdr3_length: 12
j_call: TRBJ2-3
clone_size: .
d_call: .
cdr3_nt: TGTGCCAGCAGCTTGGAGGGGGATACGCAGTATTTT
cdr3_aa: CASSLEGDTQYF

v_call: TRBV5-1
cdr3_length: 15
j_call: TRBJ1-2
clone_size: .
d_call: TRBD1
cdr3_nt: TGCGCCAGCAGCTTGGGGGGACAGGGTAGCTATGGCTACACCTTC
cdr3_aa: CASSLGGQGSYGYTF